The source of this T cell receptor beta chain is a study of T-cell memory formation after mild COVID-19. General observations from the study: The study found contracting CD4+ clones mainly in CM and EM and contracting CD8+ clones in EMRA. Memory from before infection featured some responding clones, which suggests cross-reactive memory joined.

One entry per CDR3 protein results from TCRdb running MiXCR on the 5' RACE reads. The sample shows about 310,000 distinct CDR3 sequences, 19% of them seen only once. This clonotype was found a few times. Antigen unknown. The receptor comes from a young man who had mild COVID-19 (a few samples of this study predate the infection). Cell type and time point are not known. Sequencing was carried out using PBMCs or a T cell subset sorted from them (not recorded which).

CDR3 nucleotides: TGTGCCAGCAGCTCACTGACAGGCTCCAGAAGGGGAGCGGACACTGAAGCTTTCTTT. This sequence encodes CASSSLTGSRRGADTEAFF. V and J are TRBV5-6 and TRBJ1-1; the D gene is possibly TRBD1 (6 bases). Trimming stripped 3 bases from V and 3 bases from J, with 27 bases between. There are 19 residues in the CDR3. Germline V lookup: CDR1 SGHDT, CDR2 YYEEEE.